This entry lists 27 T cell receptor beta chains sequenced from one sample in a study of blood T cells in healthy people across ages. A second about 7 to 12 cycle PCR used barcoded and J-beta primers. TCRdb re-called the 5' RACE reads through MiXCR, storing one row per CDR3 protein. The data contain about 1,000,000 distinct CDR3 sequences, less than 50% of them singletons. Source material: blood. These receptor sequences come from a woman in her sixties or seventies in good health.

The genes are TRBV6-4 and TRBJ2-3; no clear D. The CDR3 spans 13 residues. V was shortened by 5 bases and J by 7 bases, with 13 bases between the two germline ends. The germline gives CDR1 MRHNA, CDR2 SNTAGT. CDR3 sequence: CASSTDESNTQYF. For the CDR3, the DNA is TGTGCCAGCAGTACGGATGAGAGTAATACGCAGTATTTT.

The V gene is TRBV10-3, the J gene TRBJ2-2, with no clear D. Trimming left V 7 bases short and J 4 bases short, with 19 bases between. Germline CDR1 reads ENHRY; CDR2 reads SYGVKD. This CDR3 is built from 16 residues. As DNA, the CDR3 is TGTGCCATCACCCCGGTACAGAACTCGGGCACCGGGGAGCTGTTTTTT. It is translated as CAITPVQNSGTGELFF.

This clonotype was found a few times. The chain couples TRBV7-9 to TRBJ2-7; the match to TRBD2 covers 11 bases. The V gene's germline CDR1 is SEHNR and CDR2 FQNEAQ (reference sequence). The V segment lost 4 bases and the J segment 1 base; nucleotides outside the gene matches: 6. This CDR3 is 16 amino acids long. The DNA for the CDR3 is TGTGCCAGCAGCTCCCCCGGGACTAGCGGATCCTACGAGCAGTACTTC. Translating gives CASSSPGTSGSYEQYF.

V usage is TRBV4-1 and J usage is TRBJ1-1, with 7 bases lining up with TRBD1. Germline CDR1 reads MGHRA; CDR2 reads YSYEKL. The CDR3 has 15 residues. Trimming cost V 1 base and J 4 bases; bases outside gene matches: 6. The chain's CDR3 is CASSQGGNRGTEAFF. The CDR3 nucleotides are TGCGCCAGCAGCCAAGGAGGAAACAGGGGCACTGAAGCTTTCTTT.

The chain joins TRBV30 to TRBJ1-5; unclear D gene. The germline V gene has CDR1 GTSNPN and CDR2 SVGIG (reference sequence). The CDR3 extends over 15 amino acids. Trimming shortened V by 3 bases and J by 6 bases, and 18 bases separated the two germline ends. The CDR3 nucleotides are TGTGCCTGGAGCCCCATTCCAGGTTTGAGTCAGCCCCAGCATTTT. It is translated as CAWSPIPGLSQPQHF.

The gene calls are TRBV5-1 and TRBJ1-2; D may be TRBD1 (5 bases). Per germline, CDR1 SGHRS and CDR2 YFSETQ. The ends were cut back, 0 bases at V and 8 bases at J, with 14 bases in the middle. The CDR3 totals 14 residues. CDR3 bases: TGCGCCAGCAGCTTGGGACACCAGGGATTGGGCTACACCTTC. Translation: CASSLGHQGLGYTF.

This chain connects TRBV29-1 to TRBJ2-5; D not certain. This CDR3 is built from 13 residues. Per the germline V gene, CDR1 is SQVTM and CDR2 is ANQGSEA. V was trimmed by 5 bases and J by 0 bases, leaving 10 bases between them. DNA of the CDR3: TGCAGCGTTCTTGATACAGACCAAGAGACCCAGTACTTC. Encoded protein: CSVLDTDQETQYF. The full variable domain, rest sourced from reference TRBV29-1 and TRBJ2-5, is SAVISQKPSRDICQRGTSLTIQCQVDSQVTMMFWYRQQPGQSLTLIATANQGSEATYESGFVIDKFPISRPNLTFSTLTVSNMSPEDSSIYLCSVLDTDQETQYFGPGTRLLVL.

As concerns this clonotype: One end of the junction is discordant with germline, which a read error may explain. The chain carries TRBV20-1 and TRBJ1-2; D ambiguous. Germline loops: CDR1 DFQATT, CDR2 SNEGSKA (reference sequence). The CDR3 runs 14 residues. This CDR3 is CSARVSSGNDGYTF. The CDR3 region has the DNA TGCAGTGCTAGAGTTAGCTCGGGTAACGATGGCTACACCTTC.

V gene TRBV29-1 combines with J gene TRBJ1-5; D uncertain. This CDR3 is built from 18 residues. Looked up from germline, CDR1 is SQVTM and CDR2 is ANQGSEA. Trimming left V 5 bases short and J 3 bases short, with 26 bases between. This CDR3 reads CSVPHSYSTHLFNQPQHF. CDR3 DNA sequence: TGCAGCGTTCCCCATTCTTACAGCACCCATCTCTTCAATCAGCCCCAGCATTTT.

This clonotype was observed once. The gene calls are TRBV12-3 or TRBV12-4 and TRBJ2-3, with 10 bases lining up with TRBD2. This CDR3 has 15 residues. With V trimmed by 2 bases and J by 6 bases, 5 bases remained unmatched. For the CDR3, the DNA is TGTGCCAGCAGTTTATTGGGACTAGCGAGCGATACGCAGTATTTT. Its translation: CASSLLGLASDTQYF.

The chain couples TRBV9 to TRBJ2-3; D may match TRBD1 or TRBD2 (5 bases each). V lost 3 bases and J lost 3, with 20 bases in between. The CDR3 is made up of 17 amino acids. Germline V gene data show CDR1 as SGDLS and CDR2 as YYNGEE. This CDR3 is CASSEPAGGWGTDTQYF. Written as DNA, the CDR3 is TGTGCCAGCAGCGAGCCCGCCGGAGGATGGGGGACAGATACGCAGTATTTT. Full variable domain (outside the CDR3, taken from reference TRBV9 and TRBJ2-3): DSGVTQTPKHLITATGQRVTLRCSPRSGDLSVYWYQQSLDQGLQFLIQYYNGEERAKGNILERFSAQQFPDLHSELNLSSLELGDSALYFCASSEPAGGWGTDTQYFGPGTRLTVL.

In this sample, this clonotype turned up a few times. The chain links TRBV20-1 to TRBJ2-3; D may correspond to TRBD1 or TRBD2 (5 bases each). Germline V lookup: CDR1 DFQATT, CDR2 SNEGSKA (reference sequence). The CDR3 covers 12 residues. Trimming shortened V by 3 bases and J by 10 bases, and 14 bases separated the two germline ends. The chain's CDR3 is CSASPRGTAQYF. The CDR3 DNA follows: TGCAGTGCTAGTCCGAGGGGCACAGCGCAGTATTTT.

This chain connects TRBV13 to TRBJ2-3, with D perhaps TRBD2 (5 bases). Per germline, CDR1 PRHDT and CDR2 FYEKMQ (reference sequence). V was clipped by 3 bases and J by 7 bases, with 11 bases between them. The CDR3 length is 13 residues. Here the CDR3 reads CASSFVALNTQYF. CDR3 sequence (DNA): TGTGCCAGCAGCTTTGTAGCGTTAAATACGCAGTATTTT.

The chain links TRBV9 to TRBJ1-1; 11 bases fit TRBD1. The CDR3 consists of 16 residues. The germline V gene has CDR1 SGDLS and CDR2 YYNGEE. J lost 5 bases, V lost 2 bases, and 8 bases had no gene match. The CDR3 DNA reads TGTGCCAGCAGCGTTCCGGGACAGGGGGGTAGTACTGAAGCTTTCTTT. As protein: CASSVPGQGGSTEAFF.

The chain carries TRBV15 and TRBJ2-5; D might be TRBD2 (6 bases). Trimming left V 3 bases short and J 5 bases short, with 10 bases between. This CDR3 is 13 amino acids long. CDR1 is LNHNV and CDR2 is YYDKDF in the germline V gene (reference sequence). The CDR3 sequence is CATSSGRGETQYF. The CDR3 DNA is TGTGCCACCAGCAGCGGGAGAGGGGAGACCCAGTACTTC.

This clonotype came up a few times. This rearrangement joins TRBV7-4 to TRBJ1-4; 12 positions match TRBD1. This CDR3 region has 19 residues. V gave up 5 bases and J gave up 4 bases; unmatched junction bases: 14. The germline CDR1 and CDR2 sequences are SGHVT and SQSDAQ. The CDR3 loop reads CASSQDGDRGRDRNEKLFF. The CDR3 DNA sequence: TGTGCCAGCAGCCAAGATGGGGACAGGGGGCGCGATCGTAATGAAAAACTGTTTTTT.

There are many counts of this clonotype. The chain is built from TRBV6-6 and TRBJ2-7; 11 bases align to TRBD2. The CDR3 runs 14 residues. The V gene's germline CDR1 is MNHNY and CDR2 SVGAGI (reference sequence). V shed 6 bases, J shed 4 bases, and the junction held 5 bases outside the gene matches. Written as DNA, the CDR3 is TGTGCCAGCAGAGGGACTAGCGGAATGTACGAGCAGTACTTC. This codes for CASRGTSGMYEQYF.

The rearrangement uses TRBV25-1 and TRBJ2-3; D gene ambiguous. The V gene's germline CDR1 is MGHDK and CDR2 SYGVNS. V lost 6 bases to trimming and J lost 3 bases, with 7 bases between them. The CDR3 length is 12 residues. CDR3 DNA: TGTGCCAGCAGGGCACAGACAGATACGCAGTATTTT. Translating gives CASRAQTDTQYF.

The gene calls are TRBV6-5 and TRBJ2-1; 8 bases are shared with TRBD2. The J segment lost 0 bases and the V segment lost 6 bases, leaving 7 bases of the junction unmatched. This CDR3 is built from 16 residues. Germline V gives CDR1 MNHEY, CDR2 SVGAGI. Here the CDR3 reads CASSPTTSGSYNEQFF. The CDR3 DNA is TGTGCCAGCAGCCCCACAACTAGCGGCTCCTACAATGAGCAGTTCTTC.

Many counts were recorded for this clonotype. The chain links TRBV29-1 to TRBJ2-4; D might be TRBD1 (5 bases). Germline V CDR1 and CDR2: SQVTM, ANQGSEA. This CDR3 is 15 amino acids long. V lost 1 base, J lost 9 bases, and 19 bases lay in between. The CDR3 bases are TGCAGCGTTGAAGTACCGACTGGGGCAATCGGCATTCAGTACTTC. Translated, it gives CSVEVPTGAIGIQYF.

This rearrangement joins TRBV15 to TRBJ2-1, with D unresolved. The CDR3 sequence is 12 residues long. Trimming took 2 bases from V and 7 from J, leaving 6 bases between them. Germline-derived CDR1 and CDR2 are LNHNV and YYDKDF (reference sequence). DNA for the CDR3: TGTGCCACCAGCAGAACACTAAATGAGCAGTTCTTC. Protein product: CATSRTLNEQFF.

The chain is built from TRBV30 and TRBJ2-4; D possibly uses TRBD1 or TRBD2 (5 bases each). The CDR3 extends over 14 amino acids. The germline gives CDR1 GTSNPN, CDR2 SVGIG (reference sequence). V lost 3 bases and J 6 bases, leaving 15 bases between the germline ends. The CDR3 DNA is TGTGCCTGGAGCAGGGCGCTAGCAGGAAACATTCAGTACTTC. It translates to CAWSRALAGNIQYF.

The chain carries TRBV7-6 and TRBJ1-4, with a weak D call TRBD1 (5 bases). The CDR3 is made up of 16 amino acids. Trimming removed 1 base from V and 4 bases from J, with 13 bases in between. From germline, CDR1 is SGHVS and CDR2 FNYEAQ. The CDR3 region is CASSLGTPGINEKLFF. The CDR3 DNA sequence: TGTGCCAGCAGCTTAGGGACCCCAGGGATTAATGAAAAACTGTTTTTT.

The table lists this clonotype with a few counts. This chain links TRBV5-1 with TRBJ2-3; 9 bases map to TRBD1. Germline V CDR1 and CDR2: SGHRS, YFSETQ. V gave up 2 bases and J gave up 4 bases; unmatched junction bases: 2. The CDR3 is 14 residues long. CDR3 DNA: TGCGCCAGCAGCTTACAGGGGGCCCCAGATACGCAGTATTTT. Translated, it gives CASSLQGAPDTQYF.

The rearrangement uses TRBV6-5 and TRBJ2-7; D might be TRBD2 (6 bases). There are 14 residues in the CDR3. Germline V gives CDR1 MNHEY, CDR2 SVGAGI. Trimming shortened V by 10 bases and J by 0 bases, and 16 bases separated the two germline ends. CDR3 in amino acids: CANTSGYSSYEQYF. The CDR3 nucleotides are TGTGCCAACACCAGCGGGTACAGCTCCTACGAGCAGTACTTC.

This clonotype has ten or more counts. This chain uses TRBV4-1 with TRBJ2-1; TRBD2 matches 15 bases. Germline values: CDR1 MGHRA, CDR2 YSYEKL. Trimming cost V 2 bases and J 4 bases; bases outside gene matches: 6. The CDR3 is 18 residues long. CDR3 in DNA: TGCGCCAGCAGCCAACACGGACTAGCGGGAGGGTCGTACAATGAGCAGTTCTTC. This sequence encodes CASSQHGLAGGSYNEQFF.

This clonotype has only one observation. The chain employs TRBV18 and TRBJ1-4; no clear D gene. Trimming took off 3 bases at V and 7 bases at J, with 9 bases between the two ends. The CDR3 loop spans 13 amino acids. Germline V gene lookup returns CDR1 KGHSH and CDR2 LQKENI. The CDR3 DNA reads TGTGCCAGCTCACCTGGACCGGGTGAAAAACTGTTTTTT. It specifies CASSPGPGEKLFF.